A selection of T cell receptor beta chains follows, all from one sample in a study of memory CD4+ T cells and cytomegalovirus serostatus. Using immunoSEQ multiplex PCR, the repertoire was profiled, and TCRdb retains in-frame clones only, with some absent. The sample records some 66,000 clones, about 76% being singletons. Sample: memory CD4+ T cells from blood. These receptors were collected from an adult in good health and CMV-seropositive. CDR3s leave out the opening cysteine and the closing phenylalanine or tryptophan. Clone size is given for some rows only: seen once, a few or many times, or a class if the clone is expanded.

NA,TRBJ2-7,TRBV21-1,ASSIKGQGVNEQY
NA,TRBJ1-2,TRBV7-3,ASSLTGTGSYYGYT
medium-sized,TRBJ1-4,TRBV30,ASGGYEKLF
NA,TRBJ2-5,TRBV7-9,ASSPPEGVETQY
NA,TRBJ1-1,TRBV5-6,ASRDRGLLNTEAF
NA,TRBJ1-4,TRBV7-2,ASTSQGTGKLF
few,TRBJ2-7,TRBV7-2,ASSLTGTSHEQY
NA,TRBJ2-2,TRBV19,ASSVTGLTGELF
NA,TRBJ2-7,TRBV9,ASSVGTSPTYEQY
NA,TRBJ2-2,TRBV4-2,ASSQEETSSTGELF
NA,TRBJ2-7,TRBV15,ATSNWGQGANDEQY
NA,TRBJ2-4,TRBV7-8,ASSLSVGSDIQY
few,TRBJ2-7,TRBV7-2,ASSPQAGGFLEQY
NA,TRBJ2-1,TRBV29-1,SVAEGSNEQF
NA,TRBJ2-2,TRBV29-1,SVETRGGGTGELF
NA,TRBJ2-7,TRBV29-1,SVGFGWDEQY
NA,TRBJ2-2,TRBV6-1,ASSEARAGELF
NA,TRBJ1-2,TRBV5-3,ARSSLENRGGYT
NA,TRBJ1-1,TRBV29-1,SVEDSMMNTEAF
NA,TRBJ2-5,TRBV9,ASSTNGVQY
NA,TRBJ1-1,TRBV30,AWSGGLTGGYTEAF
NA,TRBJ2-1,TRBV5-1,ASSEQQNEQF
NA,TRBJ1-2,TRBV9,ASSVGRFGYT
NA,TRBJ2-7,TRBV5-4,ASSPWTSGTYEQY
NA,TRBJ1-2,TRBV18,ASSLSGQIYGYT
many,TRBJ1-4,TRBV28,ASSPPGVEVQLF
NA,TRBJ1-2,TRBV19,ASRTGSRGYT
NA,TRBJ2-2,TRBV18,ASSRSGQRTGELF
NA,TRBJ2-7,TRBV21-1,ASSKEGGQGDYEQY
NA,TRBJ2-7,TRBV6-5,ASSLRRGEQY
few,TRBJ1-2,TRBV5-1,ASSKEGGWGYT
NA,TRBJ1-2,TRBV30,ACQSSQGDGYT
NA,TRBJ1-1,TRBV7-2,ASSLATLNTEAF
NA,TRBJ2-1,TRBV7-7,ASSLGPANNEQF
NA,TRBJ2-6,TRBV12-5,ASGPPTGCSGANVLT
few,NA,TRBV6-5,ASSPSGSGSYEQY
NA,TRBJ2-7,TRBV5-6,ASSLAGLTYEQY
NA,TRBJ1-2,TRBV11-2,ASSPLQGQSYGYT
NA,TRBJ2-5,TRBV7-2,ASSLESSQETQY
many,TRBJ2-5,TRBV7-6,ASSFPTGTGLQTQY
few,TRBJ1-1,TRBV13,ASSALFNTEAF
NA,TRBJ2-3,TRBV2,ASSEARGPVGTQY
NA,TRBJ1-1,TRBV4-1,ASSQGGFGGMNTEAF
NA,TRBJ1-1,TRBV21-1,ASSKVARGTEAF
NA,TRBJ1-3,TRBV7-9,ASSLVLSSSGNTIY
NA,TRBJ2-6,TRBV27,ASMQVRSGANVLT
few,TRBJ2-7,TRBV6-5,ASSLIAGVYEQY
NA,TRBJ2-3,TRBV4-3,ASSRGNIAGGSNTQY
once,TRBJ1-1,TRBV7-8,ASSLRGQLNTEAF
NA,TRBJ1-1,TRBV19,ASGSAEAF
NA,TRBJ2-7,TRBV7-8,ASSLVPDTYYEQY
once,TRBJ1-5,TRBV29-1,SVGGGDQPQH